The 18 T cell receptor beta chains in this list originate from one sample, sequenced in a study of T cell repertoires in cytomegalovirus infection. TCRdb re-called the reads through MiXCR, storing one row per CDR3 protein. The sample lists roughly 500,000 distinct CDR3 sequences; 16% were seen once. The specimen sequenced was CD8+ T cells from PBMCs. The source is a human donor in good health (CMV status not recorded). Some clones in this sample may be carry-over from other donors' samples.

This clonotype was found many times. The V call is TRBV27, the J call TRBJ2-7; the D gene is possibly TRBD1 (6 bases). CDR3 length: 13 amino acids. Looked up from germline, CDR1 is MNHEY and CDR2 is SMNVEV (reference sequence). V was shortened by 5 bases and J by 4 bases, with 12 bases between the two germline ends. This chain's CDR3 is CASSASRGYEQYF. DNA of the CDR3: TGTGCCAGCAGTGCCTCCAGGGGATACGAGCAGTACTTC.

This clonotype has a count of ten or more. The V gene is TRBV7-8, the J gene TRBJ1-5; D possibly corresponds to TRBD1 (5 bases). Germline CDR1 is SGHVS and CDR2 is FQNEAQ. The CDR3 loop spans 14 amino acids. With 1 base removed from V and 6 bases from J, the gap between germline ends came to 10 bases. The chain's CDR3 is CASSLGGGVQPQHF. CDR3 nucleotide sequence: TGTGCCAGCAGCTTAGGGGGGGGGGTTCAGCCCCAGCATTTT.

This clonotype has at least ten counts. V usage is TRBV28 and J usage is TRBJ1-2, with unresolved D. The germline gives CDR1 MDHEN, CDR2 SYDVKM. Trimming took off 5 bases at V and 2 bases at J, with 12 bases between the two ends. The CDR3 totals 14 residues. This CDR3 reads CASSREGWNYGYTF. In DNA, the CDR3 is TGTGCCAGCAGTCGGGAGGGTTGGAACTATGGCTACACCTTC.

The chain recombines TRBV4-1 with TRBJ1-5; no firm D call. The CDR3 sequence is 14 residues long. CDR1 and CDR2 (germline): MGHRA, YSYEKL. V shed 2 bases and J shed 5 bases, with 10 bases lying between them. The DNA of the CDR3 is TGCGCCAGCAGCCAATTGGACGGTGATCAGCCCCAGCATTTT. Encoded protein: CASSQLDGDQPQHF.

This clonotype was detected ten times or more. CDR3 in amino acids: CASSPAHTEAFF. The CDR3 DNA is TGTGCCAGCTCACCAGCGCACACTGAAGCTTTCTTT. This chain connects TRBV18 to TRBJ1-1; D is undetermined. This CDR3 comprises 12 residues. V dropped 2 bases and J dropped 3 bases, with 4 bases sitting between them. Germline V gene sequence: CDR1 KGHSH, CDR2 LQKENI.

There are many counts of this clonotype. The CDR3 DNA follows: TGTGCCAGCAGCTTGAGAACCGGGGAGCTGTTTTTT. Translating gives CASSLRTGELFF. This chain links TRBV7-2 with TRBJ2-2; D is undetermined. V lost 3 bases and J lost 5, with 4 bases in between. The CDR3 is 12 residues long. Germline CDR1 is SGHTA and CDR2 is FQGNSA. The full variable domain, in which reference TRBV7-2 and TRBJ2-2 provide the parts outside the CDR3, is GAGVSQSPSNKVTEKGKDVELRCDPISGHTALYWYRQSLGQGLEFLIYFQGNSAPDKSGLPSDRFSAERTGGSVSTLTIQRTQQEDSAVYLCASSLRTGELFFGEGSRLTVL.

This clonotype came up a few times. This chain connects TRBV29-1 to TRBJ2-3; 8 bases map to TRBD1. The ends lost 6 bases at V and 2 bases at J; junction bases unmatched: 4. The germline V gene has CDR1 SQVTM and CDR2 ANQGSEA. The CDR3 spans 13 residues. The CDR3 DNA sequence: TGCAGCGTGGGGACAGGATTCACAGATACGCAGTATTTT. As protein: CSVGTGFTDTQYF.

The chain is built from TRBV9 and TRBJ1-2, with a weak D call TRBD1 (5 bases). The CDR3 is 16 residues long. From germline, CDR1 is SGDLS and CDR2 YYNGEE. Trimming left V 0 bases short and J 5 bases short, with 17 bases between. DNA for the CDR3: TGTGCCAGCAGCGTAGCATCGAAAGGGGTTGGGTATGGCTACACCTTC. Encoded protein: CASSVASKGVGYGYTF.

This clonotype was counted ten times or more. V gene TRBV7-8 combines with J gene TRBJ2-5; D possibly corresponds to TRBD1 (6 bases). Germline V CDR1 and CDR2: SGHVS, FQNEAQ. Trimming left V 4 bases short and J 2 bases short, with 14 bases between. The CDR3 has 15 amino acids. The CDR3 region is CASSWGLTEQETQYF. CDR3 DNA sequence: TGTGCCAGCAGCTGGGGGCTTACTGAACAAGAGACCCAGTACTTC.

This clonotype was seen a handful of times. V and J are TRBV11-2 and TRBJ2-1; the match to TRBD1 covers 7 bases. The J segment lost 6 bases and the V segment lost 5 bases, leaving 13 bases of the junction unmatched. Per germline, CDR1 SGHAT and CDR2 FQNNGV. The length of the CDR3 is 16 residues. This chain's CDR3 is CASSPRGDRKGNEQFF. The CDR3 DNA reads TGTGCCAGCAGCCCCCGAGGGGACAGAAAAGGCAATGAGCAGTTCTTC. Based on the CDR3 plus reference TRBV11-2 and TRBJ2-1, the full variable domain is EAGVAQSPRYKIIEKRQSVAFWCNPISGHATLYWYQQILGQGPKLLIQFQNNGVVDDSQLPKDRFSAERLKGVDSTLKIQPAKLEDSAVYLCASSPRGDRKGNEQFFGPGTRLTVL.

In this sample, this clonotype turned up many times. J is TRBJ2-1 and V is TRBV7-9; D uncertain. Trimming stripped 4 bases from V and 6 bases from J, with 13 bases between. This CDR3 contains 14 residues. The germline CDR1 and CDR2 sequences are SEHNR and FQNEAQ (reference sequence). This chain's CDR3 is CASSSPGSINEQFF. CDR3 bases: TGTGCCAGCAGCTCACCCGGATCCATCAATGAGCAGTTCTTC.

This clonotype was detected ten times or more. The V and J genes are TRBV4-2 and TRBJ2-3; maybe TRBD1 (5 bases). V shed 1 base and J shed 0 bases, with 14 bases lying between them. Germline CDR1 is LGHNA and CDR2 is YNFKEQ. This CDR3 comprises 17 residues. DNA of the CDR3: TGTGCCAGCAGCCAAGGGGGCGTATTCTCTAGCACAGATACGCAGTATTTT. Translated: CASSQGGVFSSTDTQYF.

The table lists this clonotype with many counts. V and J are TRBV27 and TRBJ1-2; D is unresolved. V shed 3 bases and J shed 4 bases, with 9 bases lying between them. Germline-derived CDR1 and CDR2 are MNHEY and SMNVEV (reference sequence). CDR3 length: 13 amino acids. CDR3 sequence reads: CASSFSWGYGYTF. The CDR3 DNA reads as TGTGCCAGCAGTTTTTCGTGGGGCTATGGCTACACCTTC.

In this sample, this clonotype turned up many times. CDR3 amino acids: CASSPYDRNRATEAFF. CDR3 coding DNA: TGTGCCAGCAGCCCCTACGACAGGAACCGTGCCACTGAAGCTTTCTTT. The gene calls are TRBV7-8 and TRBJ1-1, with D possibly TRBD1 on 6 matching bases. V shed 5 bases and J shed 4 bases, with 20 bases lying between them. Germline CDR1 is SGHVS and CDR2 is FQNEAQ. CDR3 length equals 16 residues.

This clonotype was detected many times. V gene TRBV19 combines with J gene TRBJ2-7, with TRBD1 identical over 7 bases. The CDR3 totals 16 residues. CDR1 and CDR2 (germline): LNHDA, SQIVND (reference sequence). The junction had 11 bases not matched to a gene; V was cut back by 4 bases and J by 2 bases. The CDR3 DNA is TGTGCCAGTAGTACTTATACCGGACAGGCCCCCTACGAGCAGTACTTC. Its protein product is CASSTYTGQAPYEQYF.

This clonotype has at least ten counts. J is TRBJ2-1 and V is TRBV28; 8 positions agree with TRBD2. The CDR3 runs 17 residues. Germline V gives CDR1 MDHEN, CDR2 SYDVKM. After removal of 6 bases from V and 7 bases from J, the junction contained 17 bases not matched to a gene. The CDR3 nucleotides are TGTGCCAGCAGCCGTTCCTTACTAGCGGATCTTAGGAATGAGCAGTTCTTC. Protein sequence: CASSRSLLADLRNEQFF.

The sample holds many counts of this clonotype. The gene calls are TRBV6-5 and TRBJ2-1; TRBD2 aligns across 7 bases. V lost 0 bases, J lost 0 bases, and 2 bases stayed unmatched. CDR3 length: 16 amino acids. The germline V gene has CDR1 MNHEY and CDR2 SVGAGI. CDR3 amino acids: CASSYSGGSSYNEQFF. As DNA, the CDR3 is TGTGCCAGCAGTTACTCTGGCGGGAGCTCCTACAATGAGCAGTTCTTC.

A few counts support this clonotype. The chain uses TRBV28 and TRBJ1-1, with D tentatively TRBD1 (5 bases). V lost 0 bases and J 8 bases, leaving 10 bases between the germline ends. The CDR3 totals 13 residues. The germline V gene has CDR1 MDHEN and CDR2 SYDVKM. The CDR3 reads CASSLWRDAEAFF. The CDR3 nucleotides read TGTGCCAGCAGTTTATGGAGGGACGCCGAAGCTTTCTTT.